The 21 T cell receptor beta chains below all came from one sample that was sequenced in a study of siplizumab effects on memory and regulatory T cells. Produced via immunoSEQ multiplex PCR; TCRdb's table is partial and in-frame only. The sample shows 70,000 or so clones, about 89% of them seen only once. Sequenced material: CD8+ T cells sorted from blood. Receptors originate from a human donor in good health.

V usage is TRBV5-6 and J usage is TRBJ1-4, with a possible D match to TRBD1 (5 bases). Trimming left V 4 bases short and J 2 bases short, with 12 bases between. Germline V gene data show CDR1 as SGHDT and CDR2 as YYEEEE. The CDR3 length is 15 residues. CDR3: CASSPLGPTNEKLFF. The CDR3 DNA sequence: TGTGCCAGCAGCCCGCTGGGGCCCACTAATGAAAAACTGTTTTTT.

The gene calls are TRBV4-1 and TRBJ2-7; 9 bases map to TRBD1. V was clipped by 1 base and J by 3 bases; unmatched bases: 4. The CDR3 contains 15 residues. CDR1 is MGHRA, CDR2 YSYEKL, per germline. The CDR3 spells CASSQVGQGDYEQYF. The CDR3 coding sequence is TGCGCCAGCAGCCAAGTGGGACAGGGAGACTACGAGCAGTACTTC.

The genes are TRBV4-1 and TRBJ2-5; D perhaps matches TRBD1 (6 bases). The J call is in doubt because the DNA end fits TRBJ2-7 better. The CDR3 extends over 13 amino acids. Germline V gene data show CDR1 as MGHRA and CDR2 as YSYEKL. The CDR3 reads CASSPDSSYEQYF. DNA of the CDR3: TGCGCCAGCAGTCCGGACAGCTCCTACGAGCAGTACTTC.

The rearrangement uses TRBV1 and TRBJ2-3; the table's D call, TRBD2, has no DNA check behind it. TRBV1 is flagged as a pseudogene. CDR3 length equals 14 residues. CDR3 nucleotides: TGCACCGCCTCGGGAGCGGGGCCCCCAGATACGCAGTATTTT. Translating gives CTASGAGPPDTQYF.

The V gene is TRBV27, the J gene TRBJ2-1; the D gene is possibly TRBD1 (6 bases). There are 15 residues in the CDR3. Germline-derived CDR1 and CDR2 are MNHEY and SMNVEV (reference sequence). Trimming left V 5 bases short and J 4 bases short, with 15 bases between. CDR3 sequence (DNA): TGTGCCAGCAGTGCCCCAGGGACAAAGTACAATGAGCAGTTCTTC. This translates into CASSAPGTKYNEQFF.

This clone was detected only once. CDR3 bases: TGTGCCAGCAGTCCTATAACCAAAATCTCTGGGGCCAACGTCCTGACTTTC. It is translated as CASSPITKISGANVLTF. J is TRBJ2-6 and V is TRBV5-5; D ambiguous. The CDR3 extends over 17 amino acids. V was clipped by 5 bases and J by 0 bases, with 15 bases between them. Per the germline V gene, CDR1 is SGHKS and CDR2 is YYEKEE (reference sequence).

The chain is built from TRBV9 and TRBJ1-1; no reliable D call. Per germline, CDR1 SGDLS and CDR2 YYNGEE. V was trimmed by 2 bases and J by 0 bases, leaving 17 bases between them. This CDR3 is 17 amino acids long. This CDR3 is CASSVVSGNPMNTEAFF. The CDR3 DNA reads as TGTGCCAGCAGCGTGGTGAGCGGTAATCCTATGAACACTGAAGCTTTCTTT.

J is TRBJ2-3 and V is TRBV7-9; D could derive from TRBD1 or TRBD2 (5 bases each). Germline loops: CDR1 SEHNR, CDR2 FQNEAQ (reference sequence). This CDR3 region has 13 residues. V dropped 6 bases and J dropped 4 bases, with 11 bases sitting between them. The CDR3: CASSGGGPDTQYF. CDR3 sequence (DNA): TGTGCCAGCAGTGGGGGTGGCCCAGATACGCAGTATTTT.

This chain links TRBV23-1 with TRBJ1-5; tentatively, D is TRBD1 (6 bases). TRBV23-1 is noted as an ORF with a role that remains uncertain. The CDR3 sequence is 18 residues long. V was clipped by 0 bases and J by 2 bases, with 17 bases between them. The CDR3 sequence: CASSQSVRGHVGNQPQHF. Written as DNA, the CDR3 is TGCGCCAGCAGTCAATCGGTCAGGGGTCATGTGGGCAATCAGCCCCAGCATTTT.

The chain uses TRBV2 and TRBJ1-2; 12 bases align to TRBD1. Germline CDR1 SNHLY, CDR2 FYNNEI. V lost 3 bases, J lost 0 bases, and 14 bases stayed unmatched. The length of the CDR3 is 20 residues. The CDR3 region is CASSEPGQGATPNANYGYTF. In nucleotides, the CDR3 is TGTGCCAGCAGTGAGCCGGGACAGGGGGCTACTCCGAACGCTAACTATGGCTACACCTTC.

This clone was picked up one time. This chain's CDR3 is CASRPPRGWQETQYF. In nucleotides, the CDR3 is TGTGCCAGCAGGCCCCCCCGGGGGTGGCAAGAGACCCAGTACTTC. This chain uses TRBV7-9 with TRBJ2-5; perhaps TRBD2 as D (6 bases). Per germline, CDR1 SEHNR and CDR2 FQNEAQ (reference sequence). The V end lost 6 bases, the J end lost 2 bases, and 16 bases lay between the germline ends. This CDR3 is 15 amino acids long. Supplemented by reference TRBV7-9 and TRBJ2-5, the full variable domain reads DTGVSQNPRHKITKRGQNVTFRCDPISEHNRLYWYRQTLGQGPEFLTYFQNEAQLEKSRLLSDRFSAERPKGSFSTLEIQRTEQGDSAMYLCASRPPRGWQETQYFGPGTRLLVL.

The chain recombines TRBV6-5 with TRBJ2-7; either TRBD1 or TRBD2 may supply D (5 bases each). Trimming shortened V by 4 bases and J by 9 bases, and 16 bases separated the two germline ends. The CDR3 is made up of 13 amino acids. Germline V lookup: CDR1 MNHEY, CDR2 SVGAGI. The CDR3 is CASSSGTGVGQYF. Written as DNA, the CDR3 is TGTGCCAGCAGTTCCGGGACGGGCGTTGGGCAGTACTTC.

J is TRBJ2-5 and V is TRBV27; no firm D call. The CDR3 loop spans 13 amino acids. Germline CDR1 MNHEY, CDR2 SMNVEV (reference sequence). The V end lost 2 bases, the J end lost 5 bases, and 9 bases lay between the germline ends. In DNA form, the CDR3 reads TGTGCCAGCAGTTTAAACTTAAGGGAGACCCAGTACTTC. It translates to CASSLNLRETQYF.

The CDR3 loop is CASSPGESYEQYF. The CDR3 DNA follows: TGTGCCAGCTCACCTGGAGAGAGCTACGAGCAGTACTTC. The genes are TRBV18 and TRBJ2-7; D remains ambiguous. This CDR3 region has 13 residues. Germline CDR1 KGHSH, CDR2 LQKENI. Trimming left V 3 bases short and J 3 bases short, with 9 bases between.

The V gene is TRBV18, the J gene TRBJ2-3, with 7 bases aligning to TRBD2. The junction had 11 bases not matched to a gene; V was cut back by 6 bases and J by 2 bases. The CDR3 contains 16 residues. The germline V gene has CDR1 KGHSH and CDR2 LQKENI. The CDR3 loop reads CASSQGPGGFTDTQYF. In DNA, the CDR3 is TGTGCCAGCTCCCAAGGCCCGGGGGGATTCACAGATACGCAGTATTTT.

The J gene is TRBJ1-1, the V gene TRBV6-6, with D perhaps matching TRBD1 (6 bases). V was cut by 0 bases and J by 6 bases, with 14 bases left in between. There are 15 residues in the CDR3. Germline loops: CDR1 MNHNY, CDR2 SVGAGI (reference sequence). In DNA, the CDR3 is TGTGCCAGCAGTTACTCGGCGGGGGGGGCGTCTGAAGCTTTCTTT. As protein: CASSYSAGGASEAFF.

The chain joins TRBV2 to TRBJ2-2; TRBD2 matches at 11 bases. From germline, CDR1 is SNHLY and CDR2 FYNNEI. V shed 1 base, J shed 4 bases, and the junction held 5 bases outside the gene matches. The CDR3 has 17 amino acids. CDR3 DNA: TGTGCCAGCAGTGAAGGGTCCCTAGCGGGAGGCACCGGGGAGCTGTTTTTT. Its protein product is CASSEGSLAGGTGELFF.

This clone was seen just once. This chain links TRBV27 with TRBJ1-5; D unresolved. There are 12 residues in the CDR3. From germline, CDR1 is MNHEY and CDR2 SMNVEV (reference sequence). Deletions cut 8 bases from V and 3 bases from J, with 8 bases between. In nucleotides, the CDR3 is TGTGCCAGCGCCCTCCTCAATCAGCCCCAGCATTTT. This translates into CASALLNQPQHF.

The genes are TRBV27 and TRBJ2-1; TRBD1 aligns across 10 bases. The germline V gene encodes CDR1 MNHEY and CDR2 SMNVEV (reference sequence). V trimming: 4 bases; J trimming: 2 bases; junction bases outside the gene matches: 2. CDR3 length: 15 amino acids. The CDR3 DNA reads TGTGCCAGCAGTTGGACAGGGGGAACCTACAATGAGCAGTTCTTC. Its translation: CASSWTGGTYNEQFF.

CDR3 protein: CASSPGLAGVETQYF. The CDR3, as DNA: TGTGCCAGCAGCCCGGGACTAGCGGGAGTGGAGACCCAGTACTTC. J is TRBJ2-5 and V is TRBV9, with TRBD2 matching 14 bases. V was clipped by 4 bases and J by 5 bases; unmatched bases: 4. CDR3 length equals 15 residues. The germline V gene has CDR1 SGDLS and CDR2 YYNGEE.

This chain links TRBV7-2 with TRBJ2-5; 10 bases are a match to TRBD2. The CDR3 sequence is 16 residues long. From germline, CDR1 is SGHTA and CDR2 FQGNSA. J was trimmed by 1 base and V by 1 base; bases with no gene match: 3. CDR3 DNA: TGTGCCAGCAGCTTAGTACTAGCGGGGACCCAAGAGACCCAGTACTTC. It codes for CASSLVLAGTQETQYF. The full variable domain, with the rest looked up from reference TRBV7-2 and TRBJ2-5, is GAGVSQSPSNKVTEKGKDVELRCDPISGHTALYWYRQSLGQGLEFLIYFQGNSAPDKSGLPSDRFSAERTGGSVSTLTIQRTQQEDSAVYLCASSLVLAGTQETQYFGPGTRLLVL.